This T cell receptor beta chain stems from a study of radiotherapy plus CTLA-4 blockade in lung cancer. Germline V gene sequence: CDR1 SSHAT, CDR2 FNYEAQ (reference sequence). The CDR3 covers 13 residues. Between the trimmed V and J ends, which lost 4 bases and 2 bases, there was a span of 6 bases. Assay used: immunoSEQ multiplex PCR; TCRdb lists only in-frame clones, some missing. The sample holds about 83,000 clones, 60% to 85% seen once. CTLA-4 blockade using ipilimumab, together with focal radiation, was received by patients with chemo-refractory metastatic non-small-cell lung cancer. General study results and limits: In blood, TCR clones derived from the tumor expanded after radiotherapy plus ipilimumab.

This clone was seen a handful of times. Its antigen is undetermined. The clonotype originates from a human donor with non-small cell lung cancer who had a partial response to radiotherapy plus ipilimumab. Some clones in this sample may be carry-over from other donors' samples. The V call is TRBV7-7, the J call TRBJ1-3, with D tentatively TRBD1 (5 bases). The sequencing here drew on peripheral blood, taken from a patient treated with radiotherapy plus ipilimumab. CDR3 protein: CASSSDTGNTIYF. The DNA of the CDR3 is TGTGCCAGCAGCTCGGACACTGGAAACACCATATATTTT. The variable domain in full, completed from reference TRBV7-7 and TRBJ1-3, reads GAGVSQSPRYKVTKRGQDVTLRCDPISSHATLYWYQQALGQGPEFLTYFNYEAQPDKSGLPSDRFSAERPEGSISTLTIQRTEQRDSAMYRCASSSDTGNTIYFGEGSWLTVV.